The rows below give T cell receptor beta chains drawn from one sample of a study of identical twins. TCRdb recomputed calls from the 5' RACE reads with MiXCR, one row per CDR3 protein. The table shows 1.5 million to 2 million distinct CDR3 sequences, with less than 40% occurring only once. Sequencing was carried out using cord blood. All receptors come from a newborn girl in good health. CDR3s include the opening cysteine and the closing phenylalanine or tryptophan. A D gene is named only where the DNA matches it firmly. Size tells how often a clone was seen (once, few, many) or the class of an expanded clone, and some rows leave it out.

v_call: TRBV28
clone_size: few
d_call: TRBD2
j_call: TRBJ2-3
cdr3_aa: CASSWGTTNTQYF
cdr3_nt: TGTGCCAGCAGTTGGGGGACTACCAATACGCAGTATTTT

v_call: TRBV13
clone_size: .
d_call: TRBD2
j_call: TRBJ2-5
cdr3_aa: CASSSGLAGSSFDETQYF
cdr3_nt: TGTGCCAGCAGCTCGGGACTAGCGGGAAGCTCATTTGATGAGACCCAGTACTTC

v_call: TRBV15
clone_size: .
d_call: .
j_call: TRBJ1-2
cdr3_aa: CATSRDLVYGYTF
cdr3_nt: TGTGCCACCAGCAGAGATCTGGTTTATGGCTACACCTTC

v_call: TRBV6-2/TRBV6-3
clone_size: .
d_call: .
j_call: TRBJ2-2
cdr3_aa: CASSQGLFHTGELFF
cdr3_nt: TGTGCCAGCAGCCAAGGACTTTTCCACACCGGGGAGCTGTTTTTT

v_call: TRBV6-5
clone_size: once
d_call: .
j_call: TRBJ2-7
cdr3_aa: CASSNSGENEQYF
cdr3_nt: TGTGCCAGCAGCAACTCGGGGGAAAATGAGCAGTACTTC

v_call: TRBV28
clone_size: .
d_call: .
j_call: TRBJ1-1
cdr3_aa: CASRNPLNTEAFF
cdr3_nt: TGTGCCAGCAGGAACCCGCTGAACACTGAAGCTTTCTTT

v_call: TRBV29-1
clone_size: .
d_call: .
j_call: TRBJ2-3
cdr3_aa: CSVEDLGGTNPATDTQYF
cdr3_nt: TGCAGCGTTGAAGATCTAGGGGGGACTAACCCGGCCACAGATACGCAGTATTTT

v_call: TRBV2
clone_size: few
d_call: .
j_call: TRBJ2-7
cdr3_aa: CASSDWFYEQYF
cdr3_nt: TGTGCCAGCAGTGATTGGTTCTACGAGCAGTACTTC

v_call: TRBV7-9
clone_size: few
d_call: .
j_call: TRBJ2-5
cdr3_aa: CASSLAVLSVETQYF
cdr3_nt: TGTGCCAGCAGCTTAGCGGTGCTCAGCGTGGAGACCCAGTACTTC

v_call: TRBV20-1
clone_size: .
d_call: .
j_call: TRBJ2-3
cdr3_aa: CSARDPGTLADTQYF
cdr3_nt: TGCAGTGCTAGAGATCCCGGGACTCTAGCAGATACGCAGTATTTT

v_call: TRBV7-9
clone_size: few
d_call: .
j_call: TRBJ1-4
cdr3_aa: CASSPTGTHGEKLFF
cdr3_nt: TGTGCCAGCAGCCCGACCGGGACACACGGGGAAAAACTGTTTTTT

v_call: TRBV4-2
clone_size: few
d_call: .
j_call: TRBJ2-7
cdr3_aa: CASSQDPHPGRYHSYEQYF
cdr3_nt: TGTGCCAGCAGCCAAGATCCCCATCCGGGACGATACCACTCCTACGAGCAGTACTTC

v_call: TRBV3-1
clone_size: .
d_call: .
j_call: TRBJ1-6
cdr3_aa: CASSQMGGHHNSPLHF
cdr3_nt: TGTGCCAGCAGCCAAATGGGGGGACACCATAATTCACCCCTCCACTTT

v_call: TRBV7-9
clone_size: .
d_call: TRBD1
j_call: TRBJ2-5
cdr3_aa: CASSLGGQGWDEQYF
cdr3_nt: TGCGCCAGCAGCCTGGGTGGACAGGGTTGGGATGAGCAGTACTTC

v_call: TRBV20-1
clone_size: .
d_call: TRBD1
j_call: TRBJ2-2
cdr3_aa: CSARAGQGAYGELFF
cdr3_nt: TGCAGTGCTAGAGCTGGACAGGGGGCATATGGGGAGCTGTTTTTT

v_call: TRBV20-1
clone_size: .
d_call: .
j_call: TRBJ2-5
cdr3_aa: CSARQGTLGETQYF
cdr3_nt: TGCAGTGCTCGTCAAGGGACTTTAGGAGAGACCCAGTACTTC

v_call: TRBV2
clone_size: .
d_call: .
j_call: TRBJ2-1
cdr3_aa: CASRGDGNEQFF
cdr3_nt: TGTGCCAGCAGGGGAGACGGGAATGAGCAGTTCTTC

v_call: TRBV4-1
clone_size: .
d_call: .
j_call: TRBJ2-1
cdr3_aa: CASSHYPRGPSSYNEQFF
cdr3_nt: TGCGCCAGCAGCCATTACCCTCGGGGGCCTAGCTCCTACAATGAGCAGTTCTTC

v_call: TRBV28
clone_size: .
d_call: TRBD2
j_call: TRBJ2-3
cdr3_aa: CAGSFRRRETDTQYF
cdr3_nt: TGTGCCGGCAGTTTTAGGAGGCGGGAGACAGATACGCAGTATTTT

v_call: TRBV30
clone_size: few
d_call: .
j_call: TRBJ2-7
cdr3_aa: CACYSSYEQYF
cdr3_nt: TGTGCCTGTTATAGCTCCTACGAGCAGTACTTC

v_call: TRBV6-6
clone_size: .
d_call: .
j_call: TRBJ2-7
cdr3_aa: CASSYEGDEQYF
cdr3_nt: TGTGCCAGCAGTTACGAGGGGGACGAGCAGTACTTC

v_call: TRBV7-9
clone_size: .
d_call: .
j_call: TRBJ2-2
cdr3_aa: CASSSLATLAEAGELFF
cdr3_nt: TGTGCCAGCAGCTCCTTAGCTACCTTAGCGGAAGCCGGGGAGCTGTTTTTT

v_call: TRBV12-3/TRBV12-4
clone_size: .
d_call: TRBD1
j_call: TRBJ1-2
cdr3_aa: CASSWTGRFGYTF
cdr3_nt: TGTGCCAGCAGTTGGACAGGGAGATTTGGCTACACCTTC

v_call: TRBV9
clone_size: few
d_call: .
j_call: TRBJ2-1
cdr3_aa: CASSLGWGADNEQFF
cdr3_nt: TGTGCCAGCAGCCTTGGGTGGGGGGCGGACAATGAGCAGTTCTTC

v_call: TRBV29-1
clone_size: .
d_call: TRBD1
j_call: TRBJ2-7
cdr3_aa: CSVEGDRDRAYEQYF
cdr3_nt: TGCAGCGTTGAAGGAGATAGGGACAGGGCCTACGAGCAGTACTTC

v_call: TRBV6-1
clone_size: few
d_call: TRBD1
j_call: TRBJ1-2
cdr3_aa: CASSEAHRGGYTF
cdr3_nt: TGTGCCAGCAGTGAAGCGCACAGGGGAGGCTACACCTTC

v_call: TRBV10-1
clone_size: .
d_call: TRBD1
j_call: TRBJ1-4
cdr3_aa: CASHRDSNEKLFF
cdr3_nt: TGCGCCAGCCACCGGGACAGTAATGAAAAACTGTTTTTT

v_call: TRBV18
clone_size: few
d_call: .
j_call: TRBJ2-5
cdr3_aa: CASSPREYQETQYF
cdr3_nt: TGTGCCAGCTCACCAAGGGAGTACCAAGAGACCCAGTACTTC

v_call: TRBV20-1
clone_size: .
d_call: .
j_call: TRBJ1-4
cdr3_aa: CSARGARADEKLFF
cdr3_nt: TGCAGTGCTAGAGGAGCACGGGCGGACGAAAAACTGTTTTTT